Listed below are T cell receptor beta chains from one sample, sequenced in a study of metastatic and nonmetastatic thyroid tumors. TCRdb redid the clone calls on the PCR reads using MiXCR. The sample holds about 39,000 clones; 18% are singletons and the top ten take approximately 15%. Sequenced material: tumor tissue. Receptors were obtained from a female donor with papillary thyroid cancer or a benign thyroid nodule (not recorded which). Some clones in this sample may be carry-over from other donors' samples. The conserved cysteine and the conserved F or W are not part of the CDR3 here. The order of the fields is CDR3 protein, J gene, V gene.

ASSMELGETQY	TRBJ2-5	TRBV19
SAMTGAILQEQF	TRBJ2-1	TRBV20-1
ASSLLATPRETQY	TRBJ2-5	TRBV7-2
ASSGGNEKLF	TRBJ1-4	TRBV6-1
ATLGRRYEQY	TRBJ2-7	TRBV6-1
ASSQDPSGSSYEQY	TRBJ2-7	TRBV4-1
ASSGRGGVYNEQF	TRBJ2-1	TRBV9
ASSPGLDASPLH	TRBJ1-6	TRBV6-1
SATRTQRTDFFDTQY	TRBJ2-3	TRBV20-1
SAGQTGGYGYT	TRBJ1-2	TRBV20-1